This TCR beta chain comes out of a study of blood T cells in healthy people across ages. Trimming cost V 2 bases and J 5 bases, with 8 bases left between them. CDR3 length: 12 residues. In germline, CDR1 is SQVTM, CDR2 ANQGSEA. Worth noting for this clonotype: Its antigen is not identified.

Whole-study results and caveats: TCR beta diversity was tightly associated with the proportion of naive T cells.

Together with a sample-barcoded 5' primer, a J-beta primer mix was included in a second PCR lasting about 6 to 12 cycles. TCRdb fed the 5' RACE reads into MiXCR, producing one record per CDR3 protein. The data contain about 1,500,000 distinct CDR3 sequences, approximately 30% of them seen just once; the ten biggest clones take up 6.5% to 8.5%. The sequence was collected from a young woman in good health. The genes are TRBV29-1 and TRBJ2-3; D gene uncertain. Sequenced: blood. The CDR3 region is CSVEWAGDTQYF. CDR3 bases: TGCAGCGTTGAATGGGCCGGAGATACGCAGTATTTT.